The clone carrying this TCR beta chain has a handful of counts. Its antigen is not known. This specimen comes from a study of T cells in localized non-small cell lung cancer. Overall study findings and caveats: Adjacent lung had a median roughly 61 of the 100 largest tumor clones. Adjacent uninvolved lung tissue had the highest T cell clonality, exceeding tumor.

Profiling relied on immunoSEQ multiplex PCR, and the TCRdb table lists in-frame clones only, not all of them. Here the sample spans some 39,000 clones, 79% being singletons. The CDR3 extends over 13 amino acids. V gave up 6 bases and J gave up 2 bases, with 9 bases separating them. From germline, CDR1 is LNHDA and CDR2 SQIVND (reference sequence). The sequence came from a woman aged 40-70 years with stage II squamous cell lung carcinoma. The chain recombines TRBV19 with TRBJ2-3; D may be TRBD1 (6 bases). The sample in question was PBMCs, obtained before any cancer treatment. Here the CDR3 reads CASRTGNTDTQYF. The CDR3 bases are TGTGCCAGTAGGACAGGCAACACAGATACGCAGTATTTT. Complete variable domain (other parts from reference TRBV19 and TRBJ2-3): DGGITQSPKYLFRKEGQNVTLSCEQNLNHDAMYWYRQDPGQGLRLIYYSQIVNDFQKGDIAEGYSVSREKKESFPLTVTSAQKNPTAFYLCASRTGNTDTQYFGPGTRLTVL.